The sequence of this TCR beta chain was determined in a study of memory CD4+ T cells and cytomegalovirus serostatus. Background on the study: This sample comes from healthy Belgian adults, roughly nine CMV seropositive, under 25 seronegative.

Regarding this clone: Its antigen is as yet unknown.

General study results and limits: Median bootstrapped AUC for CMV status was just under 0.97 originally, 0.75 to 0.91 US-trained.

Single viable CD3+CD4+CD8-CD45RO+ cells were sorted as the memory CD4+ T cells. Donors' CMV status reflects serum IgG against pp150, pp28, p38, p52. This CDR3 contains 15 residues. CDR1 is ENHRY and CDR2 is SYGVKD in the germline V gene. The V and J ends lost 4 bases and 9 bases, in that order; junction bases with no gene match: 5. In the study's own analysis: After removing out-of-frame reads, around 2,100,000 distinct TCRbeta sequences remained. Assay: immunoSEQ multiplex PCR; the TCRdb copy retains only in-frame clones and omits some. The V and J calls and clone size were taken over from that table, and D and trimming were inferred from the DNA. The sample consists of roughly 50,000 clones, under 90% of them appearing once.

Input material: memory CD4+ T cells from blood. This chain joins TRBV10-3 and TRBJ2-1, with 14 bases that match TRBD2. This receptor was taken from an adult in good health and CMV-seronegative. Some clones in this sample may be carry-over from other donors' samples. In DNA form, the CDR3 reads TGTGCCATCAGTGTGGGGACTAGCGGGAGAGGTGAGCAGTTCTTC. This encodes CAISVGTSGRGEQFF.